A selection of T cell receptor beta chains follows, all from one sample in a study of regulatory T cells in long-lasting Graves disease. TCRdb recomputed calls from the multiplex PCR reads with MiXCR, one row per CDR3 protein. The sample records a few hundred thousand distinct CDR3 sequences, about an eighth being singletons. This same sample was also taken into another study, of T cells in Graves' hyperthyroidism and ophthalmopathy.

Sequenced here: peripheral blood mononuclear cells (PBMCs), sampled at new diagnosis, from a patient treated with antithyroid drugs. The receptors stem from a young woman with Graves disease. Both conserved end residues are part of each CDR3. Each record gives: V gene, J gene, D gene, clone size, CDR3 DNA, CDR3 protein. The D gene is left open where the match is weak. Expanded clones are given a class, and other clones once, few, many or no size at all.

V gene: TRBV29-1; J gene: TRBJ2-7; D gene: TRBD1; clone size: many; CDR3 DNA: TGCAGCGTCTCAGGGGGACAGGCGTACGAGCAGTACTTC; CDR3 protein: CSVSGGQAYEQYF
V gene: TRBV20-1; J gene: TRBJ2-1; D gene: .; clone size: many; CDR3 DNA: TGCAGTGCGAGAAAGTGGGGGAACCCCTACAATGAGCAGTTCTTC; CDR3 protein: CSARKWGNPYNEQFF
V gene: TRBV19; J gene: TRBJ2-3; D gene: .; clone size: few; CDR3 DNA: .; CDR3 protein: CASSLFFGAGGGPTDTQYF
V gene: TRBV20-1; J gene: TRBJ2-3; D gene: .; clone size: few; CDR3 DNA: TGCAGTGCTAGAGGAGGAGGGAGTAGAGCAGATACGCAGTATTTT; CDR3 protein: CSARGGGSRADTQYF
V gene: TRBV29-1; J gene: TRBJ2-1; D gene: .; clone size: many; CDR3 DNA: TGCAGCGTTGAGAGTAGTAAAGGTGGGAGGCGGTACTACAATGAGCAGTTCTTC; CDR3 protein: CSVESSKGGRRYYNEQFF
V gene: TRBV7-9; J gene: TRBJ2-7; D gene: .; clone size: .; CDR3 DNA: TGTGCCAGCAGCTTAGAGGTCAACCCCTCCTACGAGCAGTACTTC; CDR3 protein: CASSLEVNPSYEQYF
V gene: TRBV5-5; J gene: TRBJ1-1; D gene: .; clone size: many; CDR3 DNA: TGTGCCAGCAGCATAACGCAGGGAAGGAACACTGAAGCTTTCTTT; CDR3 protein: CASSITQGRNTEAFF
V gene: TRBV5-1; J gene: TRBJ2-1; D gene: TRBD1; clone size: .; CDR3 DNA: TGCGCCAGCCTCGGGACAGGGGGTGCGAATGAGCAGTTCTTC; CDR3 protein: CASLGTGGANEQFF
V gene: TRBV6-2/TRBV6-3; J gene: TRBJ2-1; D gene: TRBD1; clone size: many; CDR3 DNA: TGTGCCAGCCGACAGGGGAAAGAGGTTGAGCAGTTCTTC; CDR3 protein: CASRQGKEVEQFF
V gene: TRBV5-5; J gene: TRBJ1-2; D gene: .; clone size: many; CDR3 DNA: TGTGCCAGCAGACCGACCACGGGACACAGGTTCAACTATGGCTACACCTTC; CDR3 protein: CASRPTTGHRFNYGYTF
V gene: TRBV9; J gene: TRBJ1-3; D gene: .; clone size: many; CDR3 DNA: TGTGCCAGCAGCGTAGCAGGTGGCCCGCCGGGGAACACCATATATTTT; CDR3 protein: CASSVAGGPPGNTIYF
V gene: TRBV29-1; J gene: TRBJ2-5; D gene: .; clone size: .; CDR3 DNA: TGCAGCGTTGAAGTAGGGTTTGAGACCCAGTACTTC; CDR3 protein: CSVEVGFETQYF
V gene: TRBV11-2; J gene: TRBJ1-5; D gene: .; clone size: many; CDR3 DNA: TGTGCCAGCAGCTTAGGGGCCGGTCAGCCCCAGCATTTT; CDR3 protein: CASSLGAGQPQHF
V gene: TRBV7-9; J gene: TRBJ1-5; D gene: .; clone size: many; CDR3 DNA: TGTGCCAGCAGCTCCCCGGACAGTCTCAATCAGCCCCAGCATTTT; CDR3 protein: CASSSPDSLNQPQHF
V gene: TRBV6-5; J gene: TRBJ1-1; D gene: .; clone size: many; CDR3 DNA: TGTGCCAGCAGTTACTCGAGTGGGGGGTTGAGTAGCACTGAAGCTTTCTTT; CDR3 protein: CASSYSSGGLSSTEAFF
V gene: TRBV18; J gene: TRBJ1-2; D gene: .; clone size: many; CDR3 DNA: TGTGCCAGCTCACCACCGAATGAACAGCGCTATGGCTACACCTTC; CDR3 protein: CASSPPNEQRYGYTF
V gene: TRBV13; J gene: TRBJ1-1; D gene: .; clone size: many; CDR3 DNA: TGTGCCAGCAGCTACGGGTCCGGATACCCCGAAGCTTTCTTT; CDR3 protein: CASSYGSGYPEAFF
V gene: TRBV13; J gene: TRBJ2-7; D gene: TRBD2; clone size: .; CDR3 DNA: TGTGCCAGCAGCCGGACTAGCGGGACCGAGCAGTACTTC; CDR3 protein: CASSRTSGTEQYF
V gene: TRBV4-3; J gene: TRBJ2-7; D gene: TRBD2; clone size: few; CDR3 DNA: TGCGCCAGCAGCCAAAGACTAGCGGGAGGCCACGAGCAGTACTTC; CDR3 protein: CASSQRLAGGHEQYF
V gene: TRBV20-1; J gene: TRBJ2-3; D gene: .; clone size: few; CDR3 DNA: TGCAGTGCTACCGGGACAACGCTTGATACGCAGTATTTT; CDR3 protein: CSATGTTLDTQYF
V gene: TRBV27; J gene: TRBJ2-1; D gene: TRBD2; clone size: .; CDR3 DNA: TGTGCCAGCAACCATGGAGGACTAGCGGGAGGGAATGAGCAGTTCTTC; CDR3 protein: CASNHGGLAGGNEQFF
V gene: TRBV12-3/TRBV12-4; J gene: TRBJ2-1; D gene: .; clone size: many; CDR3 DNA: TGTGCCAGCAGTCCAGGTCTCCTCCCCGAGCAGTTCTTC; CDR3 protein: CASSPGLLPEQFF
V gene: TRBV5-1; J gene: TRBJ2-3; D gene: TRBD2; clone size: .; CDR3 DNA: TGCGCCAGCAGCTTAGGTGATTTTAGCGGGACTGCCTCAGATACGCAGTATTTT; CDR3 protein: CASSLGDFSGTASDTQYF
V gene: TRBV2; J gene: TRBJ2-7; D gene: TRBD2; clone size: many; CDR3 DNA: TGTGCCAGCAGAGAAGGCAGGATAGCGGGACCTTCCTACGAGCAGTACTTC; CDR3 protein: CASREGRIAGPSYEQYF
V gene: TRBV9; J gene: TRBJ2-2; D gene: .; clone size: many; CDR3 DNA: TGTGCCAGCAGCCCGCGACACAGGGAGGGCACCGGGGAGCTGTTTTTT; CDR3 protein: CASSPRHREGTGELFF
V gene: TRBV29-1; J gene: TRBJ2-1; D gene: .; clone size: few; CDR3 DNA: TGCAGCGTTGAGGGGTCTTTATTTACCTCCTACAATGAGCAGTTCTTC; CDR3 protein: CSVEGSLFTSYNEQFF
V gene: TRBV4-1; J gene: TRBJ2-1; D gene: .; clone size: few; CDR3 DNA: TGCGCCAGCAGCCAAGAGGCCCCGGGGGCATGGGGCAATGAGCAGTTCTTC; CDR3 protein: CASSQEAPGAWGNEQFF
V gene: TRBV11-2; J gene: TRBJ2-7; D gene: .; clone size: many; CDR3 DNA: TGTGCCAGCAGCTCGGGACATTCTTCCTACGAGCAGTACTTC; CDR3 protein: CASSSGHSSYEQYF
V gene: TRBV19; J gene: TRBJ2-3; D gene: TRBD1; clone size: many; CDR3 DNA: TGTGCCAGTAGTATAGAGGGGACAGTCCCGGATACGCAGTATTTT; CDR3 protein: CASSIEGTVPDTQYF
V gene: TRBV20-1; J gene: TRBJ2-1; D gene: TRBD2; clone size: few; CDR3 DNA: TGCAGTGCAGAAGAAAGCGGGAGCTCCTACAATGAGCAGTTCTTC; CDR3 protein: CSAEESGSSYNEQFF
V gene: TRBV5-1; J gene: TRBJ2-1; D gene: .; clone size: many; CDR3 DNA: TGCGCCAGCAAAGGAGGCGGGGTGAACAATGAGCAGTTCTTC; CDR3 protein: CASKGGGVNNEQFF
V gene: TRBV2; J gene: TRBJ2-7; D gene: TRBD1; clone size: many; CDR3 DNA: TGTGCCAGCAGCACGGACAGGGGGGGCTACGAGCAGTACTTC; CDR3 protein: CASSTDRGGYEQYF
V gene: TRBV20-1; J gene: TRBJ1-4; D gene: .; clone size: few; CDR3 DNA: TGCAGTGCCTCTTCTCTTGCGAGTGAAAAACTGTTTTTT; CDR3 protein: CSASSLASEKLFF
V gene: TRBV6-1; J gene: TRBJ1-1; D gene: .; clone size: .; CDR3 DNA: TGTGCCAGCAGAAAGGCGGCTGAAGCTTTCTTT; CDR3 protein: CASRKAAEAFF
V gene: TRBV29-1; J gene: TRBJ2-7; D gene: .; clone size: few; CDR3 DNA: TGCAGCGTTGAGCGGGTTGGCGGGAACACCTACGAGCAGTACTTC; CDR3 protein: CSVERVGGNTYEQYF
V gene: TRBV7-8; J gene: TRBJ1-5; D gene: TRBD1; clone size: .; CDR3 DNA: TGTGCCAGCAGCTTAGCGGAGGGGGCTTATAGCAATCAGCCCCAGCATTTT; CDR3 protein: CASSLAEGAYSNQPQHF
V gene: TRBV10-3; J gene: TRBJ1-5; D gene: .; clone size: many; CDR3 DNA: TGTGCCATCAGGGTCAGCCTCAATCAGCCCCAGCATTTT; CDR3 protein: CAIRVSLNQPQHF
V gene: TRBV20-1; J gene: TRBJ2-1; D gene: TRBD2; clone size: many; CDR3 DNA: TGCAGTGCTAGCAAAACTAGCGGGAGCCTCCTCCCCCATGAGCAGTTCTTC; CDR3 protein: CSASKTSGSLLPHEQFF
V gene: TRBV6-1; J gene: TRBJ2-1; D gene: .; clone size: few; CDR3 DNA: TGTGCCAGCACCTCCGGGCCCCAACAGTTCTTC; CDR3 protein: CASTSGPQQFF
V gene: TRBV15; J gene: TRBJ2-1; D gene: .; clone size: few; CDR3 DNA: TGTGCCACCAGCAGAGATCTCATCCCGAAGATCGAGCTCTACAATGAGCAGTTCTTC; CDR3 protein: CATSRDLIPKIELYNEQFF
V gene: TRBV5-1; J gene: TRBJ2-1; D gene: .; clone size: many; CDR3 DNA: TGCGCCAGCACCCCTATGGAGGGCCTGAATGAGCAGTTCTTC; CDR3 protein: CASTPMEGLNEQFF
V gene: TRBV28; J gene: TRBJ2-7; D gene: TRBD2; clone size: many; CDR3 DNA: TGTGCCAGCAGTTTAGGACTAGGTGGGGGGAGCGAGCAGTACTTC; CDR3 protein: CASSLGLGGGSEQYF
V gene: TRBV28; J gene: TRBJ2-7; D gene: .; clone size: many; CDR3 DNA: TGTGCCAGCGGATTCGGTCTGTTCGAGCAGTACTTC; CDR3 protein: CASGFGLFEQYF